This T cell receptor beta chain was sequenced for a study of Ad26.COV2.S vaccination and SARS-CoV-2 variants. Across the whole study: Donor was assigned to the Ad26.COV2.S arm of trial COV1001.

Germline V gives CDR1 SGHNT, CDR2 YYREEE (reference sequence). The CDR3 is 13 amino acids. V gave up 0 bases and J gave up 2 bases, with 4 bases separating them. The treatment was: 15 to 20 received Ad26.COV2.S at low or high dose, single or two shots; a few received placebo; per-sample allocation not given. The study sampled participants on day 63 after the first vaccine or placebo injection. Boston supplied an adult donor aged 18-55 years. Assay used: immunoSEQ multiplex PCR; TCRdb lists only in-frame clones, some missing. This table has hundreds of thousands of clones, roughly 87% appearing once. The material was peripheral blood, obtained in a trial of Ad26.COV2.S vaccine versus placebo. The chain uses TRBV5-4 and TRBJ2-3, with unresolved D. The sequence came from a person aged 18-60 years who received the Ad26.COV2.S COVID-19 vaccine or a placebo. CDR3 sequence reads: CASSLESTDTQYF. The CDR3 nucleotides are TGTGCCAGCAGCTTGGAGTCCACAGATACGCAGTATTTT. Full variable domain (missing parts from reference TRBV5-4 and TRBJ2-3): ETGVTQSPTHLIKTRGQQVTLRCSSQSGHNTVSWYQQALGQGPQFIFQYYREEENGRGNFPPRFSGLQFPNYSSELNVNALELDDSALYLCASSLESTDTQYFGPGTRLTVL.